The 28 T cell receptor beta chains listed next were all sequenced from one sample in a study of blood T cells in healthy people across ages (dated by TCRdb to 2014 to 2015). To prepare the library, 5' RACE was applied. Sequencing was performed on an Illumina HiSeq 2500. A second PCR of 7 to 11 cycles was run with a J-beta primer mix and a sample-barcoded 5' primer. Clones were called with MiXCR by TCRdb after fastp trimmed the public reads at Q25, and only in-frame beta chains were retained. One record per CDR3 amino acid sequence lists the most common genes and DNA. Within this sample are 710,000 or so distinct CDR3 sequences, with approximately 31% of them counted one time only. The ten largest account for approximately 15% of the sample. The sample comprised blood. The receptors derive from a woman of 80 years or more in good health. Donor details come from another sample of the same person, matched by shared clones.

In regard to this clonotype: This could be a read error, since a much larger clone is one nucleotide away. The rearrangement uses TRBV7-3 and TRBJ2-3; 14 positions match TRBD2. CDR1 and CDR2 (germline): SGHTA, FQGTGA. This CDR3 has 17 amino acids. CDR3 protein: CASSRGLAGDRTDTRYF. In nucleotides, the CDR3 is TGTGCCAGCAGCCGGGGACTAGCGGGGGACCGGACAGATACGCGGTATTTT. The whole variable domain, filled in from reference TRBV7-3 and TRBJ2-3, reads GAGVSQTPSNKVTEKGKYVELRCDPISGHTALYWYRQSLGQGPEFLIYFQGTGAADDSGLPNDRFFAVRPEGSVSTLKIQRTERGDSAVYLCASSRGLAGDRTDTRYFGPGTRLTVL.

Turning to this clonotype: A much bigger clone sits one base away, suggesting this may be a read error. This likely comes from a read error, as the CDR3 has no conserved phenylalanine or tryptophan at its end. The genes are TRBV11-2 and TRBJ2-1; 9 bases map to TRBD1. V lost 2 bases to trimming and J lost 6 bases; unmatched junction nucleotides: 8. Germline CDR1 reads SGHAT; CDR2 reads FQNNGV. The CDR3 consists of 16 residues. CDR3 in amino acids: CASSLLWTGVGNEQFV. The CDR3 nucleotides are TGTGCCAGCAGCTTACTTTGGACAGGGGTAGGCAATGAGCAGTTCGTC.

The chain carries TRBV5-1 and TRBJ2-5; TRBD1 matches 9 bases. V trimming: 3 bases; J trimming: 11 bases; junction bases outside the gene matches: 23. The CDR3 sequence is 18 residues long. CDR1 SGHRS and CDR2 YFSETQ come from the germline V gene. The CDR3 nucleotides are TGCGCCAGCAGCTCGGGATTACGGGACAGGGTAATCGGCAATGAGCAGTACTTC. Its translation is CASSSGLRDRVIGNEQYF.

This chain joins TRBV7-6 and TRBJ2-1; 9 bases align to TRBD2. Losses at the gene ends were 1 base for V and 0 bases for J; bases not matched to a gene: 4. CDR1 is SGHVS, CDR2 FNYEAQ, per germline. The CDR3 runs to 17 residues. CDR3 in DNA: TGTGCCAGCAGCTTAGGAGTAGCGGGGGCCTCCTACAATGAGCAGTTCTTC. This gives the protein CASSLGVAGASYNEQFF.

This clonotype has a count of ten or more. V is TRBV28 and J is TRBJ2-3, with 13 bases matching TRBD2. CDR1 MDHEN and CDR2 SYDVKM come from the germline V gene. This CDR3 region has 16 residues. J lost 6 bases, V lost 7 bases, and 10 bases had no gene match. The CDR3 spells CASTEGGLAGRDTQYF. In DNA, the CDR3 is TGTGCCAGCACCGAGGGGGGACTAGCGGGGCGTGATACGCAGTATTTT.

CDR3 residues: CASSQVPRGSHQETQYF. CDR3 nucleotide sequence: TGTGCCAGCAGCCAGGTTCCCCGGGGGTCCCACCAAGAGACCCAGTACTTC. V and J are TRBV5-6 and TRBJ2-5; D possibly corresponds to TRBD2 (6 bases). The germline V and J ends were trimmed by 4 bases and 0 bases, with 19 bases remaining between them. Germline CDR1 is SGHDT and CDR2 is YYEEEE. This CDR3 is built from 17 residues. The variable domain in full, completed from reference TRBV5-6 and TRBJ2-5, reads DAGVTQSPTHLIKTRGQQVTLRCSPKSGHDTVSWYQQALGQGPQFIFQYYEEEERQRGNFPDRFSGHQFPNYSSELNVNALLLGDSALYLCASSQVPRGSHQETQYFGPGTRLLVL.

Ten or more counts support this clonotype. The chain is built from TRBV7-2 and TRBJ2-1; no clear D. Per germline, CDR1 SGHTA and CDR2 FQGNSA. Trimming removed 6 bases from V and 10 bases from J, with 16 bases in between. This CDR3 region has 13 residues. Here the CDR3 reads CASSPGPPWEQFF. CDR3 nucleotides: TGTGCCAGCAGTCCCGGGCCCCCCTGGGAGCAGTTCTTC.

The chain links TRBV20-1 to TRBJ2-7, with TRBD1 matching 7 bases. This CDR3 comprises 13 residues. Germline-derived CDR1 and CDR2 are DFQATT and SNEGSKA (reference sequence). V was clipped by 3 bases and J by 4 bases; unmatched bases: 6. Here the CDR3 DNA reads TGCAGTGCTAGGGTAACAGGGGCTTACGAGCAGTACTTC. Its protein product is CSARVTGAYEQYF.

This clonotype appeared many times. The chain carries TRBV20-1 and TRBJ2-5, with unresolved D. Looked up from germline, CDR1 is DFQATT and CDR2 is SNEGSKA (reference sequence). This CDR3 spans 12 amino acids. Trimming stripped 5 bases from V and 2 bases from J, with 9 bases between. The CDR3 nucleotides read TGCAGTGCTCAAGCGAGGCAAGAGACCCAGTACTTC. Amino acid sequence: CSAQARQETQYF.

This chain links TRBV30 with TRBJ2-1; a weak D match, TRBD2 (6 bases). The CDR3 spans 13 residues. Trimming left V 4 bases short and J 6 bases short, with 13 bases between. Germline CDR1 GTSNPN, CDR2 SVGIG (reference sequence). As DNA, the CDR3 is TGTGCCTGGAACGGGGGTCCGGGCAATGAGCAGTTCTTC. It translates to CAWNGGPGNEQFF. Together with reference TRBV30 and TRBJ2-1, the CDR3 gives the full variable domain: SQTIHQWPATLVQPVGSPLSLECTVEGTSNPNLYWYRQAAGRGLQLLFYSVGIGQISSEVPQNLSASRPQDRQFILSSKKLLLSDSGFYLCAWNGGPGNEQFFGPGTRLTVL.

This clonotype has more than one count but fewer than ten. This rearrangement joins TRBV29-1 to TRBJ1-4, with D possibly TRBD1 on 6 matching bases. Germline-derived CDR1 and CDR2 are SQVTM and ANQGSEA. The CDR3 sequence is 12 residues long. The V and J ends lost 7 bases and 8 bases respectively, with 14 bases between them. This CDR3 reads CSGGGLGEKLFF. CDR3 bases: TGCAGCGGCGGGGGCCTGGGCGAAAAACTGTTTTTT.

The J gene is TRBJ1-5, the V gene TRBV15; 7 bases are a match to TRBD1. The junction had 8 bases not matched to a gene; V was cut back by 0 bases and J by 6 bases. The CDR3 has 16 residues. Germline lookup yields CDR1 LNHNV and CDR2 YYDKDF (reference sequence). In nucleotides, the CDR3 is TGTGCCACCAGCAGAGAACAGGGGCCCGGCGGTCAGCCCCAGCATTTT. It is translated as CATSREQGPGGQPQHF.

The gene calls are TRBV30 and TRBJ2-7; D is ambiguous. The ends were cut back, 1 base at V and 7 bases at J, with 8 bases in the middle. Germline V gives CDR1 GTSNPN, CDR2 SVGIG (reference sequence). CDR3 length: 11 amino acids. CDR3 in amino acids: CAWSAKGEQYF. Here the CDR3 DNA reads TGTGCCTGGAGTGCGAAGGGAGAGCAGTACTTC.

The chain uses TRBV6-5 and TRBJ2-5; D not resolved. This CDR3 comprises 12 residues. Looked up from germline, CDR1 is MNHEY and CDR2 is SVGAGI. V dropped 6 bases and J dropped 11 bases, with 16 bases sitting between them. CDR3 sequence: CASSIPGAEQYF. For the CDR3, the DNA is TGTGCCAGCAGCATTCCGGGCGCTGAGCAGTACTTC.

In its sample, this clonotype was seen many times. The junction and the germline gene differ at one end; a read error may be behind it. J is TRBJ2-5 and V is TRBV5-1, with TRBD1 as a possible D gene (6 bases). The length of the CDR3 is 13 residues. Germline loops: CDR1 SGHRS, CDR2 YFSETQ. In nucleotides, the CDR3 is TGTGCCAGCAGCAGGGGTCTGGGAGAGACCCAGTACTTC. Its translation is CASSRGLGETQYF. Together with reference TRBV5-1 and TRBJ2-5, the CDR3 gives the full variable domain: KAGVTQTPRYLIKTRGQQVTLSCSPISGHRSVSWYQQTPGQGLQFLFEYFSETQRNKGNFPGRFSGRQFSNSRSEMNVSTLELGDSALYLCASSRGLGETQYFGPGTRLLVL.

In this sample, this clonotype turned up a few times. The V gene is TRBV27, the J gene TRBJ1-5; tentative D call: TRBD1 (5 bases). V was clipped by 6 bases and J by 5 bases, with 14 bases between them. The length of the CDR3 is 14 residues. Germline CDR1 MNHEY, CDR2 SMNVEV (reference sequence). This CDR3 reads CASRRRATDQPQHF. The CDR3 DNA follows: TGTGCCAGCAGGCGCAGGGCTACGGATCAGCCCCAGCATTTT.

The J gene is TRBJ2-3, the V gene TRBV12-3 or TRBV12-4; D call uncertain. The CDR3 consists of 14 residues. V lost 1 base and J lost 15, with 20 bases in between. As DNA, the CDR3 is TGTGCCAGCAGTTTAGGAGTAACCGCAGATACGGAATATTTT. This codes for CASSLGVTADTEYF.

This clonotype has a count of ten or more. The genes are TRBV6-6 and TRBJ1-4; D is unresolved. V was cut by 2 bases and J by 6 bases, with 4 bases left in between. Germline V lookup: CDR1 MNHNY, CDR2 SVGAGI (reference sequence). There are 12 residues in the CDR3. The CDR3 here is CASSYRDEKLFF. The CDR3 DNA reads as TGTGCCAGCAGTTACAGGGATGAAAAACTGTTTTTT.

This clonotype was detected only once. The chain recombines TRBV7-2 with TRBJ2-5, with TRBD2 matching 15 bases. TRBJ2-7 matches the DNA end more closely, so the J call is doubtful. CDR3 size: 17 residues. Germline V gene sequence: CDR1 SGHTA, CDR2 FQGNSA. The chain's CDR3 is CASSSTGLAGGLYEQYF. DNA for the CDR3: TGTGCCAGCAGCTCCACAGGACTAGCGGGGGGGCTTTACGAGCAGTACTTC.

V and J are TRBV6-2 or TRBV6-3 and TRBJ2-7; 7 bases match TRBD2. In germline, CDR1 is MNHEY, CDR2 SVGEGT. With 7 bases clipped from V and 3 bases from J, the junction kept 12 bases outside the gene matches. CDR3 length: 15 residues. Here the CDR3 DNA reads TGTGCCAGCACCTCGCGAGGGCTAGCGGACTACGAGCAGTACTTC. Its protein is CASTSRGLADYEQYF.

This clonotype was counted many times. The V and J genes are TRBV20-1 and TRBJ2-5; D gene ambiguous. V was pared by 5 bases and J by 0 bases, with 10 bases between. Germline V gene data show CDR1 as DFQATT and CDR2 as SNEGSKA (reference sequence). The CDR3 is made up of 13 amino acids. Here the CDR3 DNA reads TGCAGTGCTCGCCCTCGGTACCAAGAGACCCAGTACTTC. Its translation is CSARPRYQETQYF.

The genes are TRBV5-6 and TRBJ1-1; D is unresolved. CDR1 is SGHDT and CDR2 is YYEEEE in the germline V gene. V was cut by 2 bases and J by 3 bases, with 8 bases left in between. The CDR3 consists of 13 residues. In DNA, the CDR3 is TGTGCCAGCAGCTTAGAACCGGACACTGAAGCTTTCTTT. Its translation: CASSLEPDTEAFF. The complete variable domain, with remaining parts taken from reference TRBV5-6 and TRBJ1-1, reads DAGVTQSPTHLIKTRGQQVTLRCSPKSGHDTVSWYQQALGQGPQFIFQYYEEEERQRGNFPDRFSGHQFPNYSSELNVNALLLGDSALYLCASSLEPDTEAFFGQGTRLTVV.

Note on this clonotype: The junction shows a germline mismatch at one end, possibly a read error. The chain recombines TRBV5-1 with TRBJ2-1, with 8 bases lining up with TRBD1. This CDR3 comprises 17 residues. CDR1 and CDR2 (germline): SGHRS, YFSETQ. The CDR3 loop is CAGSASQILGTGGEQFF. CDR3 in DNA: TGCGCCGGCAGTGCATCTCAAATCTTAGGGACAGGTGGTGAGCAGTTCTTC. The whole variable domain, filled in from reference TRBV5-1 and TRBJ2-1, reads KAGVTQTPRYLIKTRGQQVTLSCSPISGHRSVSWYQQTPGQGLQFLFEYFSETQRNKGNFPGRFSGRQFSNSRSEMNVSTLELGDSALYLCAGSASQILGTGGEQFFGPGTRLTVL.

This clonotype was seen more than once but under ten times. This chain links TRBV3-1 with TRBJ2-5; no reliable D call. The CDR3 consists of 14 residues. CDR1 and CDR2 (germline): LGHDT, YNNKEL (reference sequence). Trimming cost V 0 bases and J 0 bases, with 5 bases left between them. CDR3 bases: TGTGCCAGCAGCCAAGATCCGGACCAAGAGACCCAGTACTTC. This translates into CASSQDPDQETQYF.

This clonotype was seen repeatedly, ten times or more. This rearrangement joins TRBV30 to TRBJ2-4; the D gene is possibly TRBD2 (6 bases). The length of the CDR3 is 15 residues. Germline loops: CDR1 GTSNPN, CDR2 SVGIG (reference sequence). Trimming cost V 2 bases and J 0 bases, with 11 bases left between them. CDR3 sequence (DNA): TGTGCCTGGAGTTCGGGAGAGTTAGCCAAAAACATTCAGTACTTC. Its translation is CAWSSGELAKNIQYF.

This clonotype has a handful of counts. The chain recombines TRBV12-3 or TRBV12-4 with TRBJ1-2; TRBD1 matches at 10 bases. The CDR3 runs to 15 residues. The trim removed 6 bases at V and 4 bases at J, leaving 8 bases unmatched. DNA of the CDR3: TGTGCCAGCAGACGGACAGGGGGAGCGGGCTATGGCTACACCTTC. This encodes CASRRTGGAGYGYTF.

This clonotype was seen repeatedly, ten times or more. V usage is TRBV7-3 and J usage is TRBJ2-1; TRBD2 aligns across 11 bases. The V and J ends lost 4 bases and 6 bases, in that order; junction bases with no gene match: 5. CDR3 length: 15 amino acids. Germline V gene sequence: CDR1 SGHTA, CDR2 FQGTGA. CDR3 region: CASSYVAGGPNEQFF. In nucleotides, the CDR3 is TGTGCCAGCAGCTACGTAGCGGGGGGGCCCAATGAGCAGTTCTTC.

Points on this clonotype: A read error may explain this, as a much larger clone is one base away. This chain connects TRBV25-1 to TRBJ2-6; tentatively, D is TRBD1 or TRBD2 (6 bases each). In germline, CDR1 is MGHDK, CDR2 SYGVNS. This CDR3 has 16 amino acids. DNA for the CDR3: TGTGCCAGCGCGTGGGGAGACACGACGGGGGCCAACGTCCGGACTTTC. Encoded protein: CASAWGDTTGANVRTF.